Presented here are 18 T cell receptor beta chains from one specimen sequenced in a study of Graves' ophthalmopathy and Graves' hyperthyroidism (dated by TCRdb to the late 2010s). Sequencing relied on an Illumina HiSeq 2000. For repertoire sequencing, the TCR beta CDR3 regions were amplified from RNA transcripts. The first round was an RT-PCR using HTBI primers with the Qiagen OneStep RT-PCR kit, and this first round was followed by a second-round multiplex PCR, then size selection and purification. TCRdb trimmed the raw reads at Q25, called clones with MiXCR and kept productive beta chains. One record per CDR3 amino acid sequence lists the most common genes and DNA. The sample table shows some 350,000 distinct CDR3 sequences, and approximately 18% are seen once. The top ten hold 2.4% of the sample. The sequencing sample was made of peripheral blood. All receptors come from an adult woman with stable Graves' hyperthyroidism.

This clonotype was detected ten times or more. V usage is TRBV29-1 and J usage is TRBJ2-5; D is tentatively TRBD1 or TRBD2 (7 bases each). V was shortened by 8 bases and J by 8 bases, with 12 bases between the two germline ends. The CDR3 has 10 residues. The V gene's germline CDR1 is SQVTM and CDR2 ANQGSEA. The CDR3, as DNA: TGCAGCACAGGGGAGGGTACCCAGTACTTC. Encoded protein: CSTGEGTQYF.

This clonotype was seen ten or more times. This sequence joins TRBV27 and TRBJ1-5, with a weak D call TRBD1 (6 bases). The germline V and J ends were trimmed by 4 bases and 7 bases, with 11 bases remaining between them. Looked up from germline, CDR1 is MNHEY and CDR2 is SMNVEV (reference sequence). The CDR3 extends over 13 amino acids. CDR3 in DNA: TGTGCCAGCAGTTGGACCAGGGGACAGCCCCAGCATTTT. Protein: CASSWTRGQPQHF.

This clonotype occurred a few times. The V and J genes are TRBV11-1 and TRBJ2-6; 8 positions agree with TRBD2. J gave up 2 bases and V 2 bases, and 11 bases lay outside the gene matches. The CDR3 length is 19 residues. From germline, CDR1 is SGHAT and CDR2 FQDESV (reference sequence). The CDR3 is CASSLRLAGFDAGANVLTF. In nucleotides, the CDR3 is TGTGCCAGCAGCTTACGGCTAGCGGGCTTCGACGCTGGGGCCAACGTCCTGACTTTC.

This clonotype was seen ten or more times. This chain uses TRBV7-4 with TRBJ2-7; 8 bases map to TRBD2. Germline CDR1 is SGHVT and CDR2 is SQSDAQ. The CDR3 spans 20 residues. The trim removed 3 bases at V and 6 bases at J, leaving 25 bases unmatched. In DNA, the CDR3 is TGTGCCAGCAGCTTTGGGACGGGGGATGTGGGTCAGCGGGAGTTAAGCGAGCAGTACTTC. The encoded protein is CASSFGTGDVGQRELSEQYF.

This clonotype occurred many times. This sequence joins TRBV5-1 and TRBJ2-7, with D unclear. This CDR3 is 14 amino acids long. CDR1 is SGHRS, CDR2 YFSETQ, per germline. Trimming took 0 bases from V and 2 from J, leaving 9 bases between them. CDR3: CASSLEPGPYEQYF. CDR3 nucleotides: TGCGCCAGCAGCTTGGAGCCTGGACCCTACGAGCAGTACTTC.

As to this clonotype: A much larger clone differs from this one at a single base, so this may be a read error. The genes are TRBV18 and TRBJ2-5, with D possibly being TRBD2 (5 bases). The CDR3 covers 13 residues. Germline lookup yields CDR1 KGHSH and CDR2 LQKENI. The CDR3 DNA sequence: TGTGCCAGCCCACCGTTAGGGAGAGAGACCCAGTACTTC. Amino acid sequence: CASPPLGRETQYF.

This sequence joins TRBV12-3 or TRBV12-4 and TRBJ1-2, with D perhaps matching TRBD1 (5 bases). This CDR3 region has 14 residues. Trimming cost V 8 bases and J 6 bases, with 19 bases left between them. The CDR3 is CASYLGVVGDGYTF. Written as DNA, the CDR3 is TGTGCCAGCTATTTGGGGGTCGTGGGAGATGGCTACACCTTC.

The sample holds many counts of this clonotype. This sequence joins TRBV12-5 and TRBJ2-2; D is uncertain. The V and J ends lost 1 base and 2 bases respectively, with 5 bases between them. The CDR3 spans 14 residues. Germline V gene sequence: CDR1 LGHNT, CDR2 FRNRAP. The CDR3 loop reads CASGLGGNTGELFF. The CDR3 DNA is TGTGCTAGTGGTTTGGGGGGTAACACCGGGGAGCTGTTTTTT.

The V gene is TRBV7-8, the J gene TRBJ2-5, with D uncertain. The CDR3 runs to 14 residues. V gave up 4 bases and J gave up 5 bases, with 14 bases separating them. Germline V gene data show CDR1 as SGHVS and CDR2 as FQNEAQ. The CDR3 DNA reads as TGTGCCAGCAGCTACAAGGTGGGGTTGGAGACCCAGTACTTC. Its protein is CASSYKVGLETQYF.

This clonotype was seen ten or more times. The chain links TRBV5-1 to TRBJ2-7, with D tentatively TRBD1 (5 bases). Trimming removed 4 bases from V and 3 bases from J, with 26 bases in between. CDR1 and CDR2 from the germline V gene are SGHRS and YFSETQ. CDR3 length equals 18 residues. The CDR3 bases are TGCGCCAGCAGCCCCAGGGCAGATTTCGGACGGAACCGCTACGAGCAGTACTTC. The encoded protein is CASSPRADFGRNRYEQYF.

Here the CDR3 reads CASSLGEGDAETQYF. The DNA of the CDR3 is TGTGCCAGCAGCTTAGGGGAGGGGGACGCCGAGACCCAGTACTTC. This chain connects TRBV7-9 to TRBJ2-5, with TRBD2 as a possible D gene (7 bases). The CDR3 is made up of 15 amino acids. Trimming pared 1 base from V and 5 bases from J, leaving 14 bases between. CDR1 and CDR2 from the germline V gene are SEHNR and FQNEAQ (reference sequence).

This clonotype was counted many times. The rearrangement links TRBV12-5 to TRBJ1-1; 11 positions match TRBD1. The V gene end was trimmed by 5 bases and the J gene end by 3 bases; junction bases not matched to a gene: 8. Germline CDR1 and CDR2: LGHNT and FRNRAP. CDR3 length equals 16 residues. CDR3 amino acids: CASGPGQGAMDTEAFF. The CDR3 region has the DNA TGTGCTAGTGGTCCAGGACAGGGGGCAATGGACACTGAAGCTTTCTTT.

This clonotype was counted at least ten times. This rearrangement joins TRBV3-1 to TRBJ2-7; TRBD2 matches 7 bases. Germline V gene lookup returns CDR1 LGHDT and CDR2 YNNKEL (reference sequence). There are 16 residues in the CDR3. Losses at the gene ends were 1 base for V and 4 bases for J; bases not matched to a gene: 10. The CDR3 sequence is CASSQVWREGLYEQYF. CDR3 bases: TGTGCCAGCAGCCAAGTTTGGAGGGAGGGCCTTTACGAGCAGTACTTC.

Note on this clonotype: Without the conserved terminal phenylalanine or tryptophan, this CDR3 likely stems from a read error. V gene TRBV5-1 combines with J gene TRBJ1-6, with D perhaps matching TRBD1 (5 bases). CDR1 SGHRS and CDR2 YFSETQ come from the germline V gene. V was trimmed by 5 bases and J by 5 bases, leaving 26 bases between them. The CDR3 runs to 19 residues. The CDR3 region is CASRGNREYRKRDNSPLHS. CDR3 coding DNA: TGCGCCAGCAGAGGGAACCGGGAATACAGGAAACGAGATAATTCACCCCTCCACTCA.

In its sample, this clonotype was seen many times. The gene calls are TRBV20-1 and TRBJ2-3; 8 nucleotides agree with TRBD2. CDR1 and CDR2 (germline): DFQATT, SNEGSKA (reference sequence). The CDR3 has 14 amino acids. V lost 3 bases and J lost 4; bases outside the gene matches: 6. CDR3 in DNA: TGCAGTGCTAGTCTAGCGGGTCCGCCAGATACGCAGTATTTT. This encodes CSASLAGPPDTQYF.

This clonotype appeared once. This clone may be a read error of a much larger clone one base away. The CDR3 coding sequence is TGTGCCAGTAGTATGAAGGGGGCTCGGGAGACCGAGTACTTC. As protein: CASSMKGARETEYF. The chain links TRBV19 to TRBJ2-5; D is possibly TRBD1 (7 bases). The germline CDR1 and CDR2 sequences are LNHDA and SQIVND (reference sequence). The CDR3 is made up of 14 amino acids.

This clonotype was recorded many times. The genes are TRBV19 and TRBJ1-5; no clear D. Per the germline V gene, CDR1 is LNHDA and CDR2 is SQIVND (reference sequence). V was clipped by 1 base and J by 3 bases, with 10 bases between them. The CDR3 totals 15 residues. Here the CDR3 DNA reads TGTGCCAGTAGTATAGTCGGCCTAAACAATCAGCCCCAGCATTTT. Residues: CASSIVGLNNQPQHF. The entire variable domain, with the rest obtained from reference TRBV19 and TRBJ1-5, is as follows: DGGITQSPKYLFRKEGQNVTLSCEQNLNHDAMYWYRQDPGQGLRLIYYSQIVNDFQKGDIAEGYSVSREKKESFPLTVTSAQKNPTAFYLCASSIVGLNNQPQHFGDGTRLSIL.

This clonotype was seen at least ten times. CDR3 in DNA: TGTGCCAGCAGTCCGATAGGGGGGGCGGACTATGGCTACACCTTC. Translated: CASSPIGGADYGYTF. The chain recombines TRBV12-3 or TRBV12-4 with TRBJ1-2; the D gene is possibly TRBD1 (6 bases). Trimming removed 5 bases from V and 3 bases from J, with 16 bases in between. The CDR3 runs to 15 residues.